The 25 T cell receptor beta chains given below trace back to one sample, sequenced in a study of neurological immune-mediated disorders (dated by TCRdb to about 2019). The time point label of this sample denotes: longitudinal time-point 1 (baseline). Library generation was performed with 5' RACE. TCRdb names Illumina HiSeq 2500 as the instrument used. The public reads were quality trimmed at Q25 with fastp and then assembled into clones with MiXCR by TCRdb, keeping productive beta chains. When rows share a CDR3 protein, they turn into one entry using the most common DNA and genes. The sample has some 49,000 distinct CDR3 sequences on record, approximately 9.1% of them singletons. 1.6% of the sample is held by the ten biggest clonotypes. The specimen was PBMCs. These receptor sequences come from a woman between 35 and 50 years old in good health.

This clonotype occurred many times. V is TRBV5-1 and J is TRBJ2-2; D may be TRBD1 or TRBD2 (5 bases each). Trimming removed 4 bases at V and 1 base at J, with 11 bases between. CDR3 length equals 15 residues. CDR1 and CDR2 (germline): SGHRS, YFSETQ. DNA for the CDR3: TGCGCCAGCAGCCGGGACCGATTGAACACCGGGGAGCTGTTTTTT. Its translation is CASSRDRLNTGELFF.

This clonotype was picked up many times. The chain joins TRBV12-3 or TRBV12-4 to TRBJ2-3, with D possibly matching TRBD1 (6 bases). V lost 6 bases and J 4 bases, leaving 14 bases between the germline ends. There are 14 residues in the CDR3. CDR3 nucleotides: TGTGCCAGCAGCCTGACAGGAGAAGCAGATACGCAGTATTTT. This codes for CASSLTGEADTQYF.

This clonotype appeared many times. The chain employs TRBV3-1 and TRBJ1-1, with D uncertain. The germline V gene encodes CDR1 LGHDT and CDR2 YNNKEL (reference sequence). V gave up 6 bases and J gave up 0 bases, with 14 bases separating them. This CDR3 spans 15 amino acids. The CDR3 DNA is TGTGCCAGCAGTTTGGAGGGTTCGATGAACACTGAAGCTTTCTTT. Protein product: CASSLEGSMNTEAFF.

This clonotype has at least ten counts. The chain has TRBV12-1 and TRBJ1-2; the tabulated D call, TRBD1, remains unverified against the DNA. TRBV12-1 is a recognized pseudogene. The CDR3 runs to 13 residues. The CDR3 reads CARGGASNYGYTF. Written as DNA, the CDR3 is TGTGCCAGGGGGGGGGCCTCTAACTATGGCTACACCTTC.

The sample holds many counts of this clonotype. V usage is TRBV27 and J usage is TRBJ2-2, with TRBD1 matching 9 bases. Germline V gene sequence: CDR1 MNHEY, CDR2 SMNVEV (reference sequence). CDR3 length equals 15 residues. Unmatched junction bases numbered 8, after V lost 8 bases and J lost 4 bases. CDR3 loop: CASRRDREATGELFF. The CDR3 coding sequence is TGTGCCAGCCGCCGGGACAGGGAGGCCACCGGGGAGCTGTTTTTT.

This clonotype appeared many times. The chain joins TRBV29-1 to TRBJ2-5; D may be TRBD1 (6 bases). V lost 8 bases and J 1 base, leaving 11 bases between the germline ends. The CDR3 is made up of 12 amino acids. CDR1 and CDR2 (germline): SQVTM, ANQGSEA. CDR3 bases: TGCAGCATACAGGGTGGCCAAGAGACCCAGTACTTC. Translating gives CSIQGGQETQYF.

This chain links TRBV19 with TRBJ2-3, with D perhaps matching TRBD2 (6 bases). V lost 3 bases to trimming and J lost 4 bases, with 11 bases between them. Germline values: CDR1 LNHDA, CDR2 SQIVND (reference sequence). The CDR3 runs to 14 residues. CDR3 region: CASSIRPGADTQYF. In DNA, the CDR3 is TGTGCCAGTAGTATTCGGCCGGGGGCAGATACGCAGTATTTT.

This clonotype was picked up many times. V gene TRBV20-1 combines with J gene TRBJ1-1; possible D gene TRBD1, 5 bases. This CDR3 has 14 residues. Trimming left V 1 base short and J 2 bases short, with 11 bases between. In germline, CDR1 is DFQATT, CDR2 SNEGSKA (reference sequence). The chain's CDR3 is CSARVGHKNTEAFF. CDR3 bases: TGCAGTGCTAGAGTAGGACACAAAAACACTGAAGCTTTCTTT.

This clonotype was seen ten or more times. The chain carries TRBV11-2 and TRBJ2-7; 10 bases are a match to TRBD1. The CDR3 runs 13 residues. The germline CDR1 and CDR2 sequences are SGHAT and FQNNGV. V lost 5 bases, J lost 5 bases, and 3 bases stayed unmatched. CDR3 in DNA: TGTGCCAGCAGCCGGGACAGGGGCGACGAGCAGTACTTC. Encoded protein: CASSRDRGDEQYF. The whole variable domain, filled in from reference TRBV11-2 and TRBJ2-7, reads EAGVAQSPRYKIIEKRQSVAFWCNPISGHATLYWYQQILGQGPKLLIQFQNNGVVDDSQLPKDRFSAERLKGVDSTLKIQPAKLEDSAVYLCASSRDRGDEQYFGPGTRLTVT.

By share of the sample, this clonotype is medium-sized (0.01 to 0.1%). This chain links TRBV20-1 with TRBJ2-1; a weak D match, TRBD2 (5 bases). Germline V CDR1 and CDR2: DFQATT, SNEGSKA (reference sequence). The V end was cut by 2 bases, the J end by 10 bases, with 27 bases between. The CDR3 spans 17 residues. This CDR3 reads CSARPWAERTNDWEQFF. The DNA for the CDR3 is TGCAGTGCTAGACCTTGGGCTGAGCGGACCAACGATTGGGAGCAGTTCTTC.

This clonotype appeared many times. The chain couples TRBV5-1 to TRBJ1-4; TRBD1 is a possible D gene (5 bases). V was pared by 4 bases and J by 8 bases, with 18 bases between. The CDR3 consists of 15 residues. Per the germline V gene, CDR1 is SGHRS and CDR2 is YFSETQ. The CDR3 loop reads CASSKSGTPGEKLFF. The CDR3 DNA reads TGCGCCAGCAGCAAATCCGGGACCCCAGGAGAAAAACTGTTTTTT. The whole variable domain, remainder taken from reference TRBV5-1 and TRBJ1-4, is KAGVTQTPRYLIKTRGQQVTLSCSPISGHRSVSWYQQTPGQGLQFLFEYFSETQRNKGNFPGRFSGRQFSNSRSEMNVSTLELGDSALYLCASSKSGTPGEKLFFGSGTQLSVL.

Ten or more counts support this clonotype. The chain is built from TRBV20-1 and TRBJ2-5, with 8 bases that match TRBD2. Germline trimming cut 3 bases from V and 4 bases from J; bases unmatched to any gene: 10. The CDR3 consists of 15 residues. Germline V gives CDR1 DFQATT, CDR2 SNEGSKA (reference sequence). The CDR3 DNA reads TGCAGTGCTAGGGGCCGGCGGGGGGCGTCAGAGACCCAGTACTTC. Protein: CSARGRRGASETQYF.

This clonotype was counted ten times or more. The chain links TRBV7-9 to TRBJ2-6; no definite D call. Trimming stripped 1 base from V and 0 bases from J, with 7 bases between. The CDR3 is 16 residues long. Per germline, CDR1 SEHNR and CDR2 FQNEAQ (reference sequence). CDR3 bases: TGTGCCAGCAGCTTAGGCGCCGCCTCTGGGGCCAACGTCCTGACTTTC. Encoded protein: CASSLGAASGANVLTF.

The chain employs TRBV20-1 and TRBJ2-2; possibly TRBD1 for D (5 bases). This CDR3 contains 14 residues. Germline loops: CDR1 DFQATT, CDR2 SNEGSKA (reference sequence). Between the trimmed V and J ends, which lost 0 bases and 7 bases, there was a span of 12 bases. CDR3 bases: TGCAGTGCTAGAGATCTAAGGGGTAACGGGGAGCTGTTTTTT. The encoded protein is CSARDLRGNGELFF.

This clonotype was seen at least ten times. The chain is built from TRBV12-3 or TRBV12-4 and TRBJ1-3; no reliable D call. V was clipped by 8 bases and J by 1 base, with 21 bases between them. This CDR3 comprises 17 residues. CDR3 nucleotide sequence: TGTGCCAGCCAGTTTGGGGTATTATGGGGTTCTGGAAACACCATATATTTT. Translated, it gives CASQFGVLWGSGNTIYF.

This clonotype was seen ten or more times. The chain employs TRBV29-1 and TRBJ2-5, with 8 bases identical to TRBD1. The CDR3 has 14 residues. V was pared by 4 bases and J by 2 bases, with 6 bases of the junction left unmatched. Germline CDR1 is SQVTM and CDR2 is ANQGSEA. In DNA, the CDR3 is TGCAGCGTTGCGACAGGGACAGGTCAAGAGACCCAGTACTTC. Its protein is CSVATGTGQETQYF. The complete variable domain, with remaining parts taken from reference TRBV29-1 and TRBJ2-5, reads SAVISQKPSRDICQRGTSLTIQCQVDSQVTMMFWYRQQPGQSLTLIATANQGSEATYESGFVIDKFPISRPNLTFSTLTVSNMSPEDSSIYLCSVATGTGQETQYFGPGTRLLVL.

The chain carries TRBV10-3 and TRBJ2-1; 7 nucleotides align to TRBD2. V shed 2 bases and J 0 bases; nucleotides not matched to a gene: 13. CDR3 length equals 19 residues. CDR1 and CDR2 (germline): ENHRY, SYGVKD. As DNA, the CDR3 is TGTGCCATCAGTGAGGGAAGTAGCGGGCCCCTCAGCTCCTACAATGAGCAGTTCTTC. It is translated as CAISEGSSGPLSSYNEQFF.

This clonotype was seen many times. The chain recombines TRBV29-1 with TRBJ1-1; 8 bases match TRBD1. Losses at the gene ends were 6 bases for V and 1 base for J; bases not matched to a gene: 7. The germline CDR1 and CDR2 sequences are SQVTM and ANQGSEA. The CDR3 extends over 14 amino acids. CDR3 in amino acids: CSVLDRVRNTEAFF. CDR3 DNA: TGCAGCGTGCTGGACAGGGTAAGGAACACTGAAGCTTTCTTT.

This clonotype was found many times. The chain combines TRBV7-2 with TRBJ2-6; TRBD2 might be the D (5 bases). The V gene lost 2 bases and the J gene lost 1 base, with 12 bases spanning the gap. Germline values: CDR1 SGHTA, CDR2 FQGNSA. The CDR3 sequence is 17 residues long. The CDR3 loop reads CASSLYPTSSGANVLTF. CDR3 bases: TGTGCCAGCAGCTTATACCCCACTAGTTCTGGGGCCAACGTCCTGACTTTC.

This clonotype was observed many times. This chain's CDR3 is CASSLVSLGAGAFF. The DNA of the CDR3 is TGTGCCAGCAGCTTAGTTAGCCTCGGGGCTGGAGCTTTCTTT. V gene TRBV7-9 combines with J gene TRBJ1-1, with D possibly matching TRBD1 (5 bases). Trimming took off 1 base at V and 10 bases at J, with 16 bases between the two ends. CDR3 length equals 14 residues. Germline lookup yields CDR1 SEHNR and CDR2 FQNEAQ (reference sequence).

This clonotype was counted at least ten times. The V call is TRBV3-1, the J call TRBJ2-7; D gene ambiguous. The CDR3 length is 14 residues. V shed 2 bases and J shed 2 bases, with 10 bases lying between them. CDR1 and CDR2 (germline): LGHDT, YNNKEL (reference sequence). The CDR3 spells CASSQKEQTYEQYF. The CDR3 DNA follows: TGTGCCAGCAGCCAAAAGGAACAGACCTACGAGCAGTACTTC.

This clonotype was seen ten or more times. The chain uses TRBV5-5 and TRBJ2-1, with 7 nucleotides matching TRBD2. Germline CDR1 reads SGHKS; CDR2 reads YYEKEE (reference sequence). This CDR3 spans 14 amino acids. Trimming took 4 bases from V and 0 from J; bases not matched to a gene: 1. This CDR3 reads CASSRDYSYNEQFF. The CDR3 DNA reads as TGTGCCAGCAGCCGGGACTACTCCTACAATGAGCAGTTCTTC.

This clonotype was seen at least ten times. The chain employs TRBV12-3 or TRBV12-4 and TRBJ2-6, with 7 bases identical to TRBD1. Trimming removed 7 bases from V and 0 bases from J; junction bases left unmatched: 9. This CDR3 is 17 amino acids long. The CDR3 reads CASTPTGTLSGANVLTF. In nucleotides, the CDR3 is TGTGCCAGCACCCCGACAGGGACCCTCTCTGGGGCCAACGTCCTGACTTTC.

This clonotype has at least ten counts. Germline is not matched at one junction end, which may reflect a read error. This chain connects TRBV29-1 to TRBJ2-1, with a weak D call TRBD2 (6 bases). Germline V gene sequence: CDR1 SQVTM, CDR2 ANQGSEA. The length of the CDR3 is 16 residues. For the CDR3, the DNA is TGCAGCGTTGAAGGGGGCAAGGCGGGGTCCTTCAATGAGCAGTTCTTC. Its protein is CSVEGGKAGSFNEQFF.

The sample holds many counts of this clonotype. The chain uses TRBV7-9 and TRBJ2-7, with D possibly TRBD1 on 5 matching bases. Trimming pared 4 bases from V and 2 bases from J, leaving 9 bases between. The CDR3 is made up of 13 amino acids. The germline V gene encodes CDR1 SEHNR and CDR2 FQNEAQ (reference sequence). The CDR3 loop is CASSSQDTYEQYF. The CDR3 DNA reads TGTGCCAGCAGCTCGCAGGACACCTACGAGCAGTACTTC. The full variable domain, completed using reference TRBV7-9 and TRBJ2-7, is DTGVSQNPRHKITKRGQNVTFRCDPISEHNRLYWYRQTLGQGPEFLTYFQNEAQLEKSRLLSDRFSAERPKGSFSTLEIQRTEQGDSAMYLCASSSQDTYEQYFGPGTRLTVT.